The 2 T cell receptor beta chains below come from one sample, sequenced in a study of T cells in tuberculosis. Only in-frame clones appear in the TCRdb table, and some are missing; sequencing was by immunoSEQ multiplex PCR. The table shows approximately 28,000 clones, with 80% to 95% occurring only once. Sequenced material: PBMCs. Source of these receptors: a donor between 10 and 35 years old with latent tuberculosis or without tuberculosis infection.

The V call is TRBV25-1, the J call TRBJ1-2; 8 bases agree with TRBD1. Germline CDR1 reads MGHDK; CDR2 reads SYGVNS. The CDR3 length is 16 residues. V dropped 3 bases and J dropped 2; count of bases not matched to a gene: 8. Written as DNA, the CDR3 is TGTGCCAGCAGTGACCCCCAGGGACAGGCGAACTATGGCTACACCTTC. This translates into CASSDPQGQANYGYTF.

This chain links TRBV5-1 with TRBJ2-3, with TRBD2 matching 14 bases. Germline V gives CDR1 SGHRS, CDR2 YFSETQ. V trimming: 0 bases; J trimming: 6 bases; junction bases outside the gene matches: 3. This CDR3 is built from 16 residues. The CDR3 spells CASSLGLAGGLDTQYF. CDR3 nucleotides: TGCGCCAGCAGCTTGGGACTAGCGGGAGGGCTGGATACGCAGTATTTT.